The 31 T cell receptor beta chains below were found in one sample sequenced in a study of memory CD4+ T cells and cytomegalovirus serostatus. Sequencing was performed with immunoSEQ multiplex PCR; in TCRdb, only in-frame clones are kept and a portion is missing. This table has tens of thousands of clones, approximately 80% appearing once. Single viable CD3+CD4+CD8-CD45RO+ cells were sorted as the memory CD4+ T cells. The sample comprised memory CD4+ T cells from blood. These receptors all stem from an adult in good health and CMV-seropositive.

This clone was counted between two and nine times. The CDR3 is CASSLEQGNAFF. The CDR3 DNA follows: TGCGCCAGCAGCTTGGAACAGGGAAACGCTTTCTTT. The chain has TRBV5-1 and TRBJ1-1, with D perhaps matching TRBD1 (6 bases). The CDR3 sequence is 12 residues long. Germline V gives CDR1 SGHRS, CDR2 YFSETQ. The V end lost 0 bases, the J end lost 11 bases, and 11 bases lay between the germline ends.

The chain has TRBV10-2 and TRBJ2-2; the D gene is possibly TRBD2 (6 bases). There are 16 residues in the CDR3. CDR1 is WSHSY, CDR2 SAAADI, per germline. Trimming cost V 1 base and J 5 bases, with 14 bases left between them. The CDR3 loop reads CASSEWEAGRTGELFF. DNA of the CDR3: TGCGCCAGCAGTGAGTGGGAGGCAGGGCGTACCGGGGAGCTGTTTTTT.

V is TRBV19 and J is TRBJ2-3; D gene unclear. Trimming shortened V by 9 bases and J by 3 bases, and 4 bases separated the two germline ends. From germline, CDR1 is LNHDA and CDR2 SQIVND (reference sequence). The CDR3 totals 10 residues. This CDR3 reads CARGTDTQYF. DNA for the CDR3: TGTGCCAGGGGGACAGATACGCAGTATTTT. Full variable domain (remainder filled in from reference TRBV19 and TRBJ2-3): DGGITQSPKYLFRKEGQNVTLSCEQNLNHDAMYWYRQDPGQGLRLIYYSQIVNDFQKGDIAEGYSVSREKKESFPLTVTSAQKNPTAFYLCARGTDTQYFGPGTRLTVL.

The chain couples TRBV5-5 to TRBJ2-6; no reliable D call. V was trimmed by 4 bases and J by 0 bases, leaving 5 bases between them. CDR3 size: 14 residues. The germline V gene has CDR1 SGHKS and CDR2 YYEKEE (reference sequence). In DNA form, the CDR3 reads TGTGCCAGCAGCCGGAGCTCTGGGGCCAACGTCCTGACTTTC. Its protein product is CASSRSSGANVLTF.

This chain uses TRBV6-5 with TRBJ2-7, with 10 bases fitting TRBD1. This CDR3 is built from 15 residues. Germline V CDR1 and CDR2: MNHEY, SVGAGI. V shed 5 bases, J shed 3 bases, and the junction held 7 bases outside the gene matches. CDR3 DNA: TGTGCCAGCAGTGCTGAGGGGGACAGGGGCTACGAGCAGTACTTC. Its translation is CASSAEGDRGYEQYF.

The genes are TRBV19 and TRBJ2-2; TRBD2 is a possible D gene (5 bases). Per germline, CDR1 LNHDA and CDR2 SQIVND (reference sequence). Deletions cut 5 bases from V and 4 bases from J, with 17 bases between. CDR3 size: 16 residues. The CDR3 here is CASSPPGSRATGELFF. In DNA form, the CDR3 reads TGTGCCAGTAGTCCGCCGGGAAGCCGGGCCACCGGGGAGCTGTTTTTT.

The genes are TRBV11-2 and TRBJ2-5; no clear D gene. The ends were cut back, 4 bases at V and 4 bases at J, with 13 bases in the middle. The CDR3 covers 14 residues. Germline V gene lookup returns CDR1 SGHAT and CDR2 FQNNGV. CDR3 sequence: CASSSILGLETQYF. CDR3 DNA: TGTGCCAGCAGCTCTATTCTGGGGTTAGAGACCCAGTACTTC.

The chain is built from TRBV5-4 and TRBJ2-5; D may be TRBD1 (6 bases). This CDR3 spans 14 amino acids. The V end was cut by 4 bases, the J end by 1 base, with 11 bases between. CDR1 SGHNT and CDR2 YYREEE come from the germline V gene (reference sequence). CDR3 in DNA: TGTGCCAGCAGCGTTGGGACAACCCAAGAGACCCAGTACTTC. This encodes CASSVGTTQETQYF.

V usage is TRBV7-9 and J usage is TRBJ2-2; D unclear. The length of the CDR3 is 15 residues. V was clipped by 1 base and J by 2 bases, with 8 bases between them. From germline, CDR1 is SEHNR and CDR2 FQNEAQ (reference sequence). The CDR3 reads CASSLVHSNTGELFF. CDR3 sequence (DNA): TGTGCCAGCAGCTTAGTGCACAGTAACACCGGGGAGCTGTTTTTT.

The chain is built from TRBV5-4 and TRBJ2-5; D uncertain. Trimming stripped 3 bases from V and 3 bases from J, with 12 bases between. This CDR3 spans 14 amino acids. The germline CDR1 and CDR2 sequences are SGHNT and YYREEE (reference sequence). In DNA form, the CDR3 reads TGTGCCAGCAGCTGGGGTAGCATGGAAGAGACCCAGTACTTC. It is translated as CASSWGSMEETQYF.

The rearrangement links TRBV5-1 to TRBJ2-7; D perhaps matches TRBD2 (6 bases). Per the germline V gene, CDR1 is SGHRS and CDR2 is YFSETQ. Trimming shortened V by 5 bases and J by 2 bases, and 14 bases separated the two germline ends. The CDR3 is 14 residues long. The CDR3 nucleotides are TGCGCCAGCAGGCCCGGGACTGGGCCCTACGAGCAGTACTTC. Translated, it gives CASRPGTGPYEQYF.

The genes are TRBV6-5 and TRBJ1-5; no clear D. V dropped 2 bases and J dropped 3 bases, with 8 bases sitting between them. Per germline, CDR1 MNHEY and CDR2 SVGAGI. This CDR3 comprises 14 residues. In DNA, the CDR3 is TGTGCCAGCAGTTACCAGAGGGACAATCAGCCCCAGCATTTT. Translation: CASSYQRDNQPQHF.

The rearrangement joins TRBV5-1 to TRBJ2-2; D remains ambiguous. This CDR3 has 15 amino acids. Trimming left V 1 base short and J 5 bases short, with 12 bases between. From germline, CDR1 is SGHRS and CDR2 YFSETQ. The chain's CDR3 is CASSLKVAGTGELFF. Written as DNA, the CDR3 is TGCGCCAGCAGCTTGAAAGTGGCTGGAACCGGGGAGCTGTTTTTT.

The genes are TRBV10-3 and TRBJ1-2; no reliable D call. The CDR3 length is 13 residues. The V gene's germline CDR1 is ENHRY and CDR2 SYGVKD. V lost 6 bases, J lost 6 bases, and 14 bases lay in between. This CDR3 reads CAISPIEKDGYTF. DNA of the CDR3: TGTGCCATCAGCCCGATTGAAAAAGATGGCTACACCTTC.

The chain links TRBV7-9 to TRBJ2-1; D possibly corresponds to TRBD2 (7 bases). V was cut by 1 base and J by 7 bases, with 14 bases left in between. CDR3 length equals 15 residues. The germline CDR1 and CDR2 sequences are SEHNR and FQNEAQ (reference sequence). The CDR3 protein is CASSLDGGARNEQFF. In nucleotides, the CDR3 is TGTGCCAGCAGCTTAGATGGGGGGGCGCGAAATGAGCAGTTCTTC.

This clone was seen more than once but under ten times. The genes are TRBV7-9 and TRBJ1-1; weak D call: TRBD1 (5 bases). CDR1 SEHNR and CDR2 FQNEAQ come from the germline V gene (reference sequence). The CDR3 contains 13 residues. V shed 6 bases and J shed 1 base, with 9 bases lying between them. In DNA form, the CDR3 reads TGTGCCAGCAGTTATACAGGGAACACTGAAGCTTTCTTT. It yields the protein CASSYTGNTEAFF.

V gene TRBV6-1 combines with J gene TRBJ2-3; the D gene is possibly TRBD2 (7 bases). The CDR3 runs 12 residues. Trimming left V 4 bases short and J 9 bases short, with 11 bases between. Per germline, CDR1 MNHNS and CDR2 SASEGT. The CDR3 nucleotides are TGTGCCAGCAGTGGAGGCGGGGGCACGCAGTATTTT. Translation gives CASSGGGGTQYF.

The rearrangement joins TRBV7-2 to TRBJ1-2; no reliable D call. CDR3 length: 15 residues. Germline V gene sequence: CDR1 SGHTA, CDR2 FQGNSA. Trimming took 6 bases from V and 2 from J, leaving 16 bases between them. The CDR3 region is CASSLSPGENYGYTF. In DNA, the CDR3 is TGTGCCAGCAGTCTATCCCCTGGAGAAAACTATGGCTACACCTTC.

The chain couples TRBV27 to TRBJ2-1; 8 bases align to TRBD2. V lost 1 base to trimming and J lost 9 bases; unmatched junction nucleotides: 11. CDR1 and CDR2 (germline): MNHEY, SMNVEV (reference sequence). The CDR3 totals 16 residues. The DNA for the CDR3 is TGTGCCAGCAGTTTATTTGGCGGGGGGACCCACGGTGAGCAGTTCTTC. Protein product: CASSLFGGGTHGEQFF.

This chain connects TRBV28 to TRBJ2-7; 9 nucleotides match TRBD1. Trimming took 7 bases from V and 7 from J; bases not matched to a gene: 11. Germline lookup yields CDR1 MDHEN and CDR2 SYDVKM. The CDR3 totals 14 residues. The CDR3 region is CASIEGTGYGEQYF. The DNA of the CDR3 is TGTGCCAGCATTGAAGGGACAGGGTATGGGGAGCAGTACTTC.

The CDR3 DNA reads as TGTGCCAGCAGTTCCTGGGCTTTGGAGACCCAGTACTTC. As protein: CASSSWALETQYF. This sequence joins TRBV27 and TRBJ2-5; D is unresolved. V lost 4 bases, J lost 5 bases, and 11 bases lay in between. Germline-derived CDR1 and CDR2 are MNHEY and SMNVEV (reference sequence). The CDR3 loop spans 13 amino acids.

The chain recombines TRBV5-1 with TRBJ2-2; D remains ambiguous. The V end was cut by 0 bases, the J end by 0 bases, with 9 bases between. Germline assignment: CDR1 SGHRS and CDR2 YFSETQ. This CDR3 spans 16 amino acids. CDR3 DNA: TGCGCCAGCAGCTTGGATGGACCGACGAACACCGGGGAGCTGTTTTTT. This codes for CASSLDGPTNTGELFF.

The chain links TRBV5-6 to TRBJ2-1, with 11 bases lining up with TRBD2. The CDR3 extends over 16 amino acids. CDR1 is SGHDT and CDR2 is YYEEEE in the germline V gene. The J segment lost 3 bases and the V segment lost 0 bases, leaving 2 bases of the junction unmatched. In nucleotides, the CDR3 is TGTGCCAGCAGCTTGGTGCTAGCGGGGGGCTACAATGAGCAGTTCTTC. This sequence encodes CASSLVLAGGYNEQFF.

The rearrangement joins TRBV7-9 to TRBJ2-7, with D tentatively TRBD1 or TRBD2 (7 bases each). The CDR3 contains 14 residues. Trimming left V 2 bases short and J 3 bases short, with 11 bases between. Germline V CDR1 and CDR2: SEHNR, FQNEAQ (reference sequence). In DNA form, the CDR3 reads TGTGCCAGCAGCTTACAGGGGGGGAACTACGAGCAGTACTTC. This encodes CASSLQGGNYEQYF.

A single count supports this clone. The V gene is TRBV28, the J gene TRBJ2-7; 8 bases line up with TRBD1. The V segment lost 5 bases and the J segment 9 bases; nucleotides outside the gene matches: 15. The CDR3 loop spans 15 amino acids. In germline, CDR1 is MDHEN, CDR2 SYDVKM. CDR3 loop: CASSPWGATGAAQYF. For the CDR3, the DNA is TGTGCCAGCAGTCCCTGGGGGGCGACAGGGGCTGCGCAGTACTTC. The variable domain in full, completed from reference TRBV28 and TRBJ2-7, reads DVKVTQSSRYLVKRTGEKVFLECVQDMDHENMFWYRQDPGLGLRLIYFSYDVKMKEKGDIPEGYSVSREKKERFSLILESASTNQTSMYLCASSPWGATGAAQYFGPGTRLTVT.

V gene TRBV29-1 combines with J gene TRBJ2-6; 9 bases align to TRBD1. CDR3 length equals 16 residues. The germline V gene encodes CDR1 SQVTM and CDR2 ANQGSEA. The V and J ends lost 3 bases and 1 base, in that order; junction bases with no gene match: 4. CDR3 region: CSVEGTGRSGANVLTF. The CDR3 nucleotides read TGCAGCGTTGAGGGGACAGGGAGGTCTGGGGCCAACGTCCTGACTTTC.

The chain carries TRBV7-3 and TRBJ2-7, with 7 bases aligning to TRBD2. The V segment lost 5 bases and the J segment 6 bases; nucleotides outside the gene matches: 7. CDR1 SGHTA and CDR2 FQGTGA come from the germline V gene. This CDR3 region has 13 residues. As DNA, the CDR3 is TGTGCCAGCAGCATATATCCGGGGGGCGAGCAGTACTTC. Residues: CASSIYPGGEQYF. Using reference TRBV7-3 and TRBJ2-7 for the parts outside the CDR3, the full variable domain is GAGVSQTPSNKVTEKGKYVELRCDPISGHTALYWYRQSLGQGPEFLIYFQGTGAADDSGLPNDRFFAVRPEGSVSTLKIQRTERGDSAVYLCASSIYPGGEQYFGPGTRLTVT.

This sequence joins TRBV6-5 and TRBJ2-3, with D tentatively TRBD2 (5 bases). Trimming took off 4 bases at V and 6 bases at J, with 14 bases between the two ends. This CDR3 comprises 14 residues. In germline, CDR1 is MNHEY, CDR2 SVGAGI. CDR3 amino acids: CASSSFGRGDTQYF. In DNA form, the CDR3 reads TGTGCCAGCAGTTCGTTCGGTCGCGGGGATACGCAGTATTTT.

The rearrangement uses TRBV10-2 and TRBJ2-3, with 9 bases aligning to TRBD2. The CDR3 covers 14 residues. Germline V gives CDR1 WSHSY, CDR2 SAAADI. The V segment lost 10 bases and the J segment 9 bases; nucleotides outside the gene matches: 14. The CDR3 region has the DNA TGCGCCACCGGTTACAGCGGGGGGTTCGTGACGCAGTATTTT. The encoded protein is CATGYSGGFVTQYF.

CDR3 protein: CASSRDRRADEAFF. The CDR3 bases are TGTGCCAGCAGCCGGGACAGGCGGGCCGATGAAGCTTTCTTT. The chain employs TRBV6-1 and TRBJ1-1; 8 nucleotides match TRBD1. V was clipped by 6 bases and J by 7 bases; unmatched bases: 10. The germline gives CDR1 MNHNS, CDR2 SASEGT. The CDR3 covers 14 residues.

This sequence joins TRBV27 and TRBJ2-3; 8 bases are shared with TRBD2. Losses at the gene ends were 0 bases for V and 3 bases for J; bases not matched to a gene: 2. Germline CDR1 MNHEY, CDR2 SMNVEV (reference sequence). The CDR3 sequence is 15 residues long. CDR3 sequence (DNA): TGTGCCAGCAGTTTATCGCCGGGGGGGACAGATACGCAGTATTTT. Translation: CASSLSPGGTDTQYF.